The text below deals with one T cell receptor beta chain. Its recognized antigen is unknown. Base qualities are not at hand, and no much larger clone is one base apart. Genomic DNA was isolated from the sorted cells so that the TCRbeta CDR3 region could be sequenced. TCRbeta CDR3 regions were sequenced using the immunoSEQ Assay. Held by TCRdb, this immuneACCESS table contains in-frame sequences only and omits some clones. Under half of the omission traces to an unresolved V gene where checked; the cause of the rest is unknown. For this sample the table gives 45,000 to 60,000 clones, of which roughly nine tenths were detected only once. The ten top clones hold around 7% of the sample. The source of the sample is a study of OX40 agonist ivuxolimab in advanced cancers. Context from the whole study: Ivuxolimab was an agonistic, fully human IgG2 monoclonal antibody directed against OX40 (CD134), a costimulatory receptor. Peripheral TCRbeta sequencing was intended to test whether TCR sequence diversity was altered and clonal T-cell expansion was caused by ivuxolimab. The monotherapy dose-escalation portion (N of about 50 patients) of the phase I ivuxolimab trial is reported in the paper. Intravenous ivuxolimab was administered to patients every 2 weeks at six dose levels: 0.01, 0.1, 0.3, 1.5, 3 and 10 mg/kg. Prior anti-PD-1, anti-PD-L1 or anti-CTLA-4 therapy was permitted, and 40% to 50% of dose-escalation patients had received checkpoint inhibitors. Among the roughly 50 dose-escalation patients, approximately 20 had hepatocellular carcinoma, roughly 15 melanoma, 9 renal cell carcinoma and 9 head and neck cancer. In the dose-escalation cohort, 82.7% of patients were male, and the mean age was about 55 years, with a range of about 23 to 85. Partial responses occurred in three dose-escalation patients, of whom one had hepatocellular carcinoma and two had cutaneous melanoma.

The CDR3 spans 12 residues, from the cysteine through the phenylalanine. Here the CDR3 DNA is all that survives: 36 bases in frame from base 1. The germline V gene provides CDR1 MNHNS and CDR2 SASEGT. V trim: 3 bases; J trim: 8 bases; unmatched bases: 2. What the research found in general, with its limitations: Low levels of normalized T-cell clonal expansion were also seen in some patients who did not respond. In partial responders in the 0.1-3.0 mg/kg groups, normalized peripheral clonal expansion was found to be among the lowest, especially among CD8+ T cells. Which antigens the clonally expanded peripheral T cells were specific for was not determined. After ivuxolimab, expanded clones were on average more numerous among CD8+ T cells than among CD4+ T cells. At doses of 0.1 to 3.0 mg/kg, clonal expansion of both CD4+ and CD8+ blood T cells was observed from baseline to week 6.

Patients with autoimmune disease history or receiving systemic immunosuppression were excluded from the trial. Peripheral blood for TCR sequencing was drawn from every dose cohort at baseline, at cycle 4 day 1 and at cycle 7 day 1. Samples were obtained from an open-label, multicenter, first-in-human phase I dose-escalation trial of ivuxolimab. Adults with locally advanced or metastatic melanoma, renal cell carcinoma, hepatocellular carcinoma or head and neck squamous cell carcinoma were enrolled in the trial. Before TCR sequencing, CD4+ T cells and CD8+ T cells were sorted from peripheral blood as separate populations.

The chain is encoded by TRBV6-1 joined to TRBJ1-1, with TRBD1 identical over 8 junction bases. Sequences were derived from CD4+ or CD8+ T cells sorted from blood, sampled in a trial of the OX40 agonist ivuxolimab. This receptor was identified in an adult with an advanced solid tumor such as melanoma, head and neck, liver or kidney cancer. The nucleotide sequence is TGTGCCAGCAGTGATGGGACAGGCGAAGCTTTCTTT. This is translated as CASSDGTGEAFF.